Following are 30 T cell receptor beta chains from one sample sequenced in a study of T cells after yellow fever vaccination. TCRdb itself ran the 5' RACE reads through MiXCR, one entry per CDR3 protein. Among hundreds of thousands of distinct CDR3 sequences listed, 7% to 9% were seen once. The sample was PBMCs, taken more than 35 days after the first yellow fever vaccination. The receptors shown here come from a man aged 18 to 29 who received the YFV17D yellow fever vaccine.

This clonotype has a handful of counts. The chain joins TRBV6-1 to TRBJ2-3, with 10 positions matching TRBD2. V dropped 7 bases and J dropped 2; count of bases not matched to a gene: 3. The CDR3 runs to 14 residues. Per the germline V gene, CDR1 is MNHNS and CDR2 is SASEGT. In DNA form, the CDR3 reads TGTGCCAGCAACCTAGCGGGAGCCACAGATACGCAGTATTTT. Its translation is CASNLAGATDTQYF.

V is TRBV4-1 and J is TRBJ1-4; D not certain. Trimming pared 0 bases from V and 3 bases from J, leaving 8 bases between. Germline CDR1 reads MGHRA; CDR2 reads YSYEKL. This CDR3 is 15 amino acids long. This CDR3 is CASSQDYGANEKLFF. The DNA of the CDR3 is TGCGCCAGCAGCCAAGATTACGGGGCTAATGAAAAACTGTTTTTT.

The chain has TRBV20-1 and TRBJ1-1; tentative D call: TRBD1 (6 bases). Trimming took 6 bases from V and 7 from J, leaving 18 bases between them. Germline CDR1 DFQATT, CDR2 SNEGSKA (reference sequence). The CDR3 extends over 13 amino acids. CDR3: CSARTGSVGEAFF. The CDR3 DNA follows: TGCAGTGCAAGAACAGGGAGCGTCGGTGAAGCTTTCTTT.

This rearrangement joins TRBV7-6 to TRBJ2-6; possibly TRBD2 for D (5 bases). Germline CDR1 is SGHVS and CDR2 is FNYEAQ. V was shortened by 3 bases and J by 2 bases, with 14 bases between the two germline ends. CDR3 length: 17 residues. The CDR3 coding sequence is TGTGCCAGCAGCTTTGGCGGGTTGGAGCCTGGGGCCAACGTCCTGACTTTC. Protein sequence: CASSFGGLEPGANVLTF.

This clonotype was seen a handful of times. The chain links TRBV25-1 to TRBJ2-7, with D maybe TRBD2 (6 bases). Germline lookup yields CDR1 MGHDK and CDR2 SYGVNS. The length of the CDR3 is 13 residues. V shed 8 bases and J shed 7 bases, with 18 bases lying between them. CDR3 DNA sequence: TGTGCCAGCCAATCGCGCGGGGCAAGGGAGCAGTACTTC. Residues: CASQSRGAREQYF.

The chain carries TRBV4-2 and TRBJ2-2, with TRBD2 matching over 13 bases. The CDR3 runs to 16 residues. The germline gives CDR1 LGHNA, CDR2 YNFKEQ. The J segment lost 4 bases and the V segment lost 4 bases, leaving 3 bases of the junction unmatched. The CDR3 reads CASSRTSGGATGELFF. For the CDR3, the DNA is TGTGCCAGCAGCCGAACTAGCGGGGGGGCCACCGGGGAGCTGTTTTTT.

This chain connects TRBV19 to TRBJ2-4, with D hard to call. The germline V gene has CDR1 LNHDA and CDR2 SQIVND (reference sequence). The CDR3 consists of 15 residues. The V and J ends lost 4 bases and 7 bases respectively, with 17 bases between them. The CDR3 loop reads CASSTRTARGNIQYF. The CDR3 bases are TGTGCCAGTAGTACCCGGACGGCCCGAGGCAACATTCAGTACTTC.

This clonotype was recorded at least ten times. The V and J genes are TRBV27 and TRBJ1-6; tentatively, D is TRBD1 (6 bases). Germline V gene data show CDR1 as MNHEY and CDR2 as SMNVEV (reference sequence). V lost 0 bases to trimming and J lost 10 bases, with 13 bases between them. The CDR3 loop spans 15 amino acids. CDR3 sequence (DNA): TGTGCCAGCAGTTTATCTATGGGGGGCCGGTCACCCCTCCACTTT. This codes for CASSLSMGGRSPLHF.

This clonotype was counted a few times. The chain employs TRBV15 and TRBJ2-7, with D tentatively TRBD2 (5 bases). Germline V gene lookup returns CDR1 LNHNV and CDR2 YYDKDF (reference sequence). The ends were cut back, 0 bases at V and 3 bases at J, with 6 bases in the middle. The CDR3 totals 13 residues. The CDR3 DNA follows: TGTGCCACCAGCAGAGATCGGGGCTACGAGCAGTACGTC. Protein: CATSRDRGYEQYV.

In its sample, this clonotype was seen a few times. The chain has TRBV27 and TRBJ1-1; D unclear. Trimming stripped 3 bases from V and 4 bases from J, with 12 bases between. The CDR3 has 14 amino acids. CDR1 is MNHEY, CDR2 SMNVEV, per germline (reference sequence). CDR3 region: CASSFGGWTTEAFF. Here the CDR3 DNA reads TGTGCCAGCAGTTTTGGAGGGTGGACCACTGAAGCTTTCTTT.

This clonotype was observed a handful of times. The V gene is TRBV7-2, the J gene TRBJ2-1, with 11 nucleotides matching TRBD2. This CDR3 is 16 amino acids long. CDR1 is SGHTA, CDR2 FQGNSA, per germline. Germline trimming cut 8 bases from V and 7 bases from J; bases unmatched to any gene: 13. CDR3 DNA sequence: TGTGCCAGCGGGGGTAGCGGGGGGGCCACATTGAATGAGCAGTTCTTC. Its protein is CASGGSGGATLNEQFF.

The chain couples TRBV7-3 to TRBJ1-1; TRBD1 agrees at 7 bases. Germline V CDR1 and CDR2: SGHTA, FQGTGA. J gave up 5 bases and V 5 bases, and 5 bases lay outside the gene matches. This CDR3 region has 13 residues. The CDR3 nucleotides are TGTGCCAGCAGCGCAGGGGGTCGGACTGAAGCTTTCTTT. This encodes CASSAGGRTEAFF.

This clonotype was seen repeatedly, ten times or more. V and J are TRBV12-3 or TRBV12-4 and TRBJ2-5, with D unresolved. Deletions cut 6 bases from V and 0 bases from J, with 8 bases between. CDR3 length equals 13 residues. DNA of the CDR3: TGTGCCAGCAGCCAACAGTACCAAGAGACCCAGTACTTC. This sequence encodes CASSQQYQETQYF.

CDR3 residues: CASSPNRSGANVLTF. CDR3 bases: TGTGCCAGCAGTCCTAACCGGTCTGGGGCCAACGTCCTGACTTTC. The chain joins TRBV27 to TRBJ2-6; no clear D. CDR3 length: 15 residues. V dropped 5 bases and J dropped 1 base, with 9 bases sitting between them. Looked up from germline, CDR1 is MNHEY and CDR2 is SMNVEV (reference sequence).

This chain uses TRBV12-3 or TRBV12-4 with TRBJ1-5; D uncertain. This CDR3 is built from 15 residues. Trimming removed 3 bases from V and 0 bases from J, with 9 bases in between. The CDR3 DNA reads as TGTGCCAGCAGTTTCACGTTTAATAGCAATCAGCCCCAGCATTTT. This translates into CASSFTFNSNQPQHF.

A few counts support this clonotype. This chain uses TRBV29-1 with TRBJ2-1; the D gene is possibly TRBD1 (6 bases). Trimming removed 7 bases at V and 2 bases at J, with 15 bases between. Germline CDR1 is SQVTM and CDR2 is ANQGSEA. The CDR3 runs to 14 residues. The CDR3 DNA sequence: TGCAGCGCATCAACAGGGTCAACCTACAATGAGCAGTTCTTC. Translated, it gives CSASTGSTYNEQFF.

This clonotype has only a few counts. The rearrangement joins TRBV11-1 to TRBJ2-1, with D maybe TRBD1 (6 bases). The CDR3 has 15 amino acids. The V end was cut by 6 bases, the J end by 0 bases, with 12 bases between. Germline V gene lookup returns CDR1 SGHAT and CDR2 FQDESV (reference sequence). In DNA form, the CDR3 reads TGTGCCAGCAGGTCAGGGGAAACCTCCTACAATGAGCAGTTCTTC. It specifies CASRSGETSYNEQFF. The variable domain in full, with the rest retrieved from reference TRBV11-1 and TRBJ2-1, is EAEVAQSPRYKITEKSQAVAFWCDPISGHATLYWYRQILGQGPELLVQFQDESVVDDSQLPKDRFSAERLKGVDSTLKIQPAELGDSAMYLCASRSGETSYNEQFFGPGTRLTVL.

The chain couples TRBV28 to TRBJ2-1; TRBD1 matches at 9 bases. Germline trimming cut 6 bases from V and 6 bases from J; bases unmatched to any gene: 6. Per germline, CDR1 MDHEN and CDR2 SYDVKM. The CDR3 covers 14 residues. CDR3 residues: CASSPGQGGNEQFF. The CDR3 DNA is TGTGCCAGCAGCCCGGGACAGGGAGGCAATGAGCAGTTCTTC.

The chain joins TRBV6-4 to TRBJ2-1, with D unresolved. The CDR3 extends over 11 amino acids. CDR1 MRHNA and CDR2 SNTAGT come from the germline V gene. Trimming pared 4 bases from V and 12 bases from J, leaving 10 bases between. The CDR3: CASSGFPGQFF. The CDR3 nucleotides are TGTGCCAGCAGTGGCTTCCCAGGGCAGTTCTTC.

The sample holds a few counts of this clonotype. The chain has TRBV5-1 and TRBJ2-3; D call uncertain. Trimming pared 0 bases from V and 2 bases from J, leaving 13 bases between. Germline lookup yields CDR1 SGHRS and CDR2 YFSETQ. There are 16 residues in the CDR3. The CDR3 here is CASSLVPSPITDTQYF. The DNA of the CDR3 is TGCGCCAGCAGCTTGGTACCCAGCCCCATCACAGATACGCAGTATTTT. Together with reference TRBV5-1 and TRBJ2-3, the CDR3 gives the full variable domain: KAGVTQTPRYLIKTRGQQVTLSCSPISGHRSVSWYQQTPGQGLQFLFEYFSETQRNKGNFPGRFSGRQFSNSRSEMNVSTLELGDSALYLCASSLVPSPITDTQYFGPGTRLTVL.

Concerning this clonotype itself: Lacking the conserved final phenylalanine or tryptophan, this CDR3 likely reflects a read error. The V gene is TRBV7-8, the J gene TRBJ2-7; D is uncertain. V lost 2 bases, J lost 2 bases, and 7 bases lay in between. Germline V gene data show CDR1 as SGHVS and CDR2 as FQNEAQ. There are 13 residues in the CDR3. CDR3 DNA sequence: TGTGCCAGCAGCTTATCGCTTACCTACGAGCAGTACATC. Translation: CASSLSLTYEQYI.

There are a few counts of this clonotype. The V and J genes are TRBV10-3 and TRBJ2-7; no definite D call. V was cut by 3 bases and J by 0 bases, with 12 bases left in between. This CDR3 is 15 amino acids long. Per the germline V gene, CDR1 is ENHRY and CDR2 is SYGVKD. CDR3 nucleotide sequence: TGTGCCATCAGTGAACTGGACGGACGCTCCTACGAGCAGTACTTC. Translating gives CAISELDGRSYEQYF.

There are a few counts of this clonotype. The chain is built from TRBV9 and TRBJ2-5, with 7 bases matching TRBD2. V lost 4 bases, J lost 1 base, and 4 bases stayed unmatched. Germline CDR1 SGDLS, CDR2 YYNGEE. The CDR3 extends over 14 amino acids. The CDR3 here is CASSPGGSQETQYF. The CDR3 bases are TGTGCCAGCAGCCCCGGGGGGTCCCAAGAGACCCAGTACTTC.

This chain connects TRBV4-3 to TRBJ2-7; D perhaps matches TRBD1 (5 bases). Germline CDR1 reads LGHNA; CDR2 reads YSLEER. Between the trimmed V and J ends, which lost 6 bases and 2 bases, there was a span of 11 bases. The CDR3 totals 13 residues. This CDR3 is CASSRDRAYEQYF. The CDR3, as DNA: TGCGCCAGCAGTCGAGACAGAGCCTACGAGCAGTACTTC.

This clonotype was counted ten times or more. V and J are TRBV29-1 and TRBJ2-1, with unresolved D. This CDR3 has 11 amino acids. Trimming removed 7 bases at V and 4 bases at J, with 8 bases between. The germline V gene encodes CDR1 SQVTM and CDR2 ANQGSEA. CDR3 protein: CSGGAYNEQFF. DNA of the CDR3: TGCAGCGGAGGCGCTTACAATGAGCAGTTCTTC.

The genes are TRBV5-1 and TRBJ1-3; 10 bases map to TRBD1. Looked up from germline, CDR1 is SGHRS and CDR2 is YFSETQ. V shed 4 bases and J 2 bases; nucleotides not matched to a gene: 9. The CDR3 contains 17 residues. The DNA for the CDR3 is TGCGCCAGCAGCACGAGGACAGGGGGTTCCACTGGAAACACCATATATTTT. It is translated as CASSTRTGGSTGNTIYF.

This clonotype appeared many times. V is TRBV7-2 and J is TRBJ1-3, with D perhaps matching TRBD1 (5 bases). Trimming took off 7 bases at V and 3 bases at J, with 13 bases between the two ends. CDR3 size: 14 residues. Germline CDR1 SGHTA, CDR2 FQGNSA. This chain's CDR3 is CASNPGGVGNTIYF. As DNA, the CDR3 is TGTGCCAGCAACCCGGGGGGGGTTGGAAACACCATATATTTT.

The gene calls are TRBV6-6 and TRBJ2-7; D is unresolved. Germline V CDR1 and CDR2: MNHNY, SVGAGI (reference sequence). V gave up 2 bases and J gave up 3 bases, with 8 bases separating them. This CDR3 is built from 13 residues. In DNA form, the CDR3 reads TGTGCCAGCAGTTACGGGGTGGACTACGAGCAGTACGTC. As protein: CASSYGVDYEQYV.

This clonotype occurred a few times. The CDR3 loop reads CASSSNYRVTGELFF. The CDR3 nucleotides read TGTGCCAGCAGTTCGAACTACAGGGTAACCGGGGAGCTGTTTTTT. The chain recombines TRBV12-3 or TRBV12-4 with TRBJ2-2; D may be TRBD1 (6 bases). V dropped 4 bases and J dropped 5 bases, with 14 bases sitting between them. The CDR3 runs 15 residues.

The sample holds many counts of this clonotype. The chain recombines TRBV20-1 with TRBJ2-1, with D uncertain. The length of the CDR3 is 14 residues. V was pared by 2 bases and J by 3 bases, with 11 bases between. Germline CDR1 is DFQATT and CDR2 is SNEGSKA (reference sequence). CDR3 region: CSARRLKGYNEQFF. The CDR3 DNA is TGCAGTGCTAGAAGGCTTAAGGGCTACAATGAGCAGTTCTTC.